This TCR beta chain stems from a study of T cell clusters in autoimmune cytopenias. Judged by frequency, this clonotype is medium-sized. Looked up from germline, CDR1 is LNHDA and CDR2 is SQIVND (reference sequence). This CDR3 comprises 14 residues. TRB rearrangements were amplified by touch-down multiplex PCR with mixed TRB-A/B primers. With the multiplex PCR reads reprocessed, TCRdb shows one record per CDR3 protein and no DNA. The sample totals 12,000 or so distinct CDR3 sequences; its top ten clones hold 3% to 3.5%. Each sample's input was around 250 ng genomic DNA, 38,000 or so genome equivalents. This sample also belongs to another study, concerning T cell repertoires in aging, cancer and after chemotherapy. That paper notes: Donor ages fell into six groups from 30 or younger up to 70 or older.

Input material: peripheral blood. The chain recombines TRBV19 with TRBJ2-7; TCRdb names TRBD2, which stays unverified in the absence of DNA. The sequence came from a human donor in good health. CDR3 in amino acids: CASSPRVAGDEQYF. Full variable domain (remainder filled in from reference TRBV19 and TRBJ2-7): DGGITQSPKYLFRKEGQNVTLSCEQNLNHDAMYWYRQDPGQGLRLIYYSQIVNDFQKGDIAEGYSVSREKKESFPLTVTSAQKNPTAFYLCASSPRVAGDEQYFGPGTRLTVT.